The next 18 T cell receptor beta chains were all read from a single sample in a study of Tregs in tolerant kidney transplant recipients. Profiled with immunoSEQ multiplex PCR; TCRdb holds only in-frame clones, not every one. This sample's table reports about 30,000 clones. Specimen: CD8+ T cells from blood, collected before the transplant. The source of these receptors is a human donor who received a combined kidney and bone marrow transplant.

On this clone itself: Read data end 3 residues before the CDR3 end; the end is taken from the germline J gene. V usage is TRBV7-9 and J usage is TRBJ2-3; D is uncertain. V was cut by 3 bases and J by 6 bases, with 13 bases left in between. Germline CDR1 reads SEHNR; CDR2 reads FQNEAQ (reference sequence). This CDR3 has 14 amino acids. The CDR3 bases that were read are TGTGCCAGCAGCTTTGAGCACCTATGGGATACG. Translating gives CASSFEHLWDT. The whole CDR3 protein reads CASSFEHLWDTQYF.

The CDR3 spells CASSIDRSSNQPQHF. The covered CDR3 bases are TGTGCCAGTAGTATAGACAGGTCTAGCAATCAGCCC. This sequence joins TRBV19 and TRBJ1-5; D remains ambiguous. The CDR3 end lies 3 residues beyond the end of the read and is filled in from the germline J gene. The CDR3 contains 15 residues. The ends were cut back, 0 bases at V and 0 bases at J, with 6 bases in the middle. Looked up from germline, CDR1 is LNHDA and CDR2 is SQIVND (reference sequence).

For this clone: The read terminates 3 residues before the CDR3 end, so the remaining end is supplied by the germline J gene. This chain links TRBV2 with TRBJ2-5; a possible D gene is TRBD2 (6 bases). CDR1 and CDR2 (germline): SNHLY, FYNNEI. The CDR3 consists of 13 residues. The V end lost 6 bases, the J end lost 2 bases, and 10 bases lay between the germline ends. The part of the CDR3 DNA that was read is TGTGCCAGCAGCGGACTACTGCAAGAGACC. This gives the protein CASSGLLQET. The whole CDR3 is CASSGLLQETQYF. The entire variable domain, with the rest obtained from reference TRBV2 and TRBJ2-5, is as follows: EPEVTQTPSHQVTQMGQEVILRCVPISNHLYFYWYRQILGQKVEFLVSFYNNEISEKSEIFDDQFSVERPDGSNFTLKIRSTKLEDSAMYFCASSGLLQETQYFGPGTRLLVL.

With respect to this clone: Coverage ceases 3 residues before the CDR3 finishes, and the germline J gene fills in the end. The chain employs TRBV19 and TRBJ1-4; 9 positions agree with TRBD1. The CDR3 sequence is 15 residues long. The germline CDR1 and CDR2 sequences are LNHDA and SQIVND (reference sequence). With V trimmed by 7 bases and J by 4 bases, 7 bases remained unmatched. The chain's CDR3 is CASTPGTGFNEKLFF. The CDR3 DNA, read in part, is TGTGCCAGTACCCCCGGGACAGGGTTTAATGAAAAA.

A word on this clone: The read falls 3 residues short of the CDR3 end, and the missing part is taken from the germline J gene. The chain uses TRBV6-2 or TRBV6-3 and TRBJ2-2, with D tentatively TRBD2 (6 bases). CDR1 and CDR2 from the germline V gene are MNHEY and SVGEGT. The CDR3 is 16 amino acids. The ends were cut back, 6 bases at V and 7 bases at J, with 21 bases in the middle. The DNA read from the CDR3 is TGTGCCAGCAGCCCTCTAGCGCCGCCCGAGGGCGGGGAG. It codes for CASSPLAPPEGGE. Given in full, the CDR3 is CASSPLAPPEGGELFF.

Notes on this clone: The read ends 3 residues before the CDR3 terminus; that terminus is restored from the germline J gene. The chain has TRBV5-1 and TRBJ2-7; D might be TRBD2 (6 bases). The CDR3 is 15 residues long. The germline V gene has CDR1 SGHRS and CDR2 YFSETQ. The ends were cut back, 0 bases at V and 0 bases at J, with 10 bases in the middle. The CDR3 bases that were read are TGCGCCAGCAGCTTGGGGGGGGTCCGCTCCTACGAG. Amino acid sequence: CASSLGGVRSYE. The entire CDR3 protein is CASSLGGVRSYEQYF.

On this clone: One end of the junction does not line up with germline, which may come from a read error. Coverage ceases 3 residues before the CDR3 finishes, and the germline J gene fills in the end. The chain couples TRBV4-2 to TRBJ2-1, with 9 bases identical to TRBD2. Germline V gives CDR1 LGHNA, CDR2 YNFKEQ. There are 15 residues in the CDR3. CDR3 loop: CASSQAGGLINEQFF. CDR3 bases read: TGCGCCAGCAGCCAAGCGGGGGGACTTATAAATGAG.

Concerning this clone itself: The read comes to an end 3 residues before the CDR3 does, leaving the germline J gene to fill in the end. The chain has TRBV19 and TRBJ2-1; D perhaps matches TRBD2 (6 bases). The V end lost 4 bases, the J end lost 6 bases, and 10 bases lay between the germline ends. Germline CDR1 reads LNHDA; CDR2 reads SQIVND (reference sequence). CDR3 length: 13 amino acids. The covered CDR3 bases are TGTGCCAGTAGTACCCAGACTAGCAATGAG. Residues: CASSTQTSNE. In full, the CDR3 is CASSTQTSNEQFF.

Comment on this clone: The read finishes 3 residues shy of the CDR3 end, and the germline J gene is used to complete it. The rearrangement joins TRBV2 to TRBJ1-4; a weak D match, TRBD1 (5 bases). The CDR3 is made up of 15 amino acids. V lost 3 bases, J lost 6 bases, and 14 bases lay in between. The germline gives CDR1 SNHLY, CDR2 FYNNEI. CDR3 amino acids: CASSDLPGRDEKLFF. The covered CDR3 bases are TGTGCCAGCAGTGATCTTCCAGGGAGGGATGAAAAA.

On this clone itself: The read halts 3 residues ahead of the CDR3 end, with the missing end drawn from the germline J gene. The rearrangement uses TRBV20-1 and TRBJ1-2; a weak D match, TRBD1 (5 bases). The CDR3 is made up of 15 amino acids. The germline CDR1 and CDR2 sequences are DFQATT and SNEGSKA (reference sequence). The V gene lost 0 bases and the J gene lost 4 bases, with 15 bases spanning the gap. CDR3 region: CSARDPGEWFYGYTF. The sequenced CDR3 bases are TGCAGTGCTAGAGATCCGGGGGAATGGTTCTATGGC.

As concerns this clone: The read terminates 3 residues ahead of where the CDR3 ends, so the germline J gene completes it. The gene calls are TRBV5-1 and TRBJ2-1, with a tentative D call TRBD2 (7 bases). CDR3 length: 14 residues. V was pared by 0 bases and J by 9 bases, with 13 bases between. Germline CDR1 SGHRS, CDR2 YFSETQ. Partial CDR3 DNA: TGCGCCAGCAGCTTGGGGCAGGGGAGGGGTGAG. Protein sequence: CASSLGQGRGE. The CDR3 in its entirety is CASSLGQGRGEQFF.

As for this clone: The sequenced fragment ends 3 residues before the CDR3 boundary, so the rest is inferred from the germline J gene. The chain employs TRBV30 and TRBJ2-1; the match to TRBD2 covers 12 bases. The CDR3 loop spans 14 amino acids. Per the germline V gene, CDR1 is GTSNPN and CDR2 is SVGIG (reference sequence). Trimming at V came to 1 base and at J to 5 bases, leaving 0 bases not matched to a gene. CDR3 DNA, as far as it was read: TGTGCCTGGAGTGGACTAGCGGGAGACAATGAG. Its protein product is CAWSGLAGDNE. The CDR3 as a whole reads CAWSGLAGDNEQFF.

A remark on this clone: The read terminates 3 residues before the CDR3 end, so the remaining end is supplied by the germline J gene. The V gene is TRBV7-1, the J gene TRBJ2-7; 7 bases are shared with TRBD1. TRBV7-1 is known as an ORF, though its function is uncertain. J gave up 2 bases and V 3 bases, and 22 bases lay outside the gene matches. The CDR3 covers 20 residues. CDR3 protein: CASSSSSRKPGQLHPYEQYF. The covered CDR3 bases are TGTGCCAGCAGCTCCTCCTCCCGAAAACCGGGACAGCTACACCCCTACGAG.

With respect to this clone: The CDR3 is cut off 3 residues early in the read; its end comes from the germline J gene. V usage is TRBV6-2 or TRBV6-3 and J usage is TRBJ2-7, with 11 bases fitting TRBD1. Germline CDR1 is MNHEY and CDR2 is SVGEGT. This CDR3 comprises 15 residues. Trimming at V came to 3 bases and at J to 4 bases, leaving 5 bases not matched to a gene. The covered CDR3 bases are TGTGCCAGCAGTTATCTTGGACAGGGGGCTTACGAG. Encoded protein: CASSYLGQGAYE. The full-length CDR3 reads as CASSYLGQGAYEQYF.

Concerning this clone: The read gets to within 3 residues of the CDR3 end, and the germline J gene fills in the rest. V usage is TRBV7-6 and J usage is TRBJ2-3, with D unclear. The CDR3 spans 15 residues. Germline lookup yields CDR1 SGHVS and CDR2 FNYEAQ. V dropped 1 base and J dropped 3 bases, with 11 bases sitting between them. The CDR3 loop reads CASSLEVSRTDTQYF. CDR3 bases read: TGTGCCAGCAGCTTAGAGGTCTCGAGGACAGATACG.

A word on this clone: Read data end 3 residues before the CDR3 end; the end is taken from the germline J gene. The gene calls are TRBV7-1 and TRBJ2-5, with a weak D call TRBD2 (6 bases). TRBV7-1 is an open reading frame, and its role is uncertain. V was clipped by 3 bases and J by 5 bases, with 31 bases between them. The CDR3 contains 20 residues. CDR3 bases read: TGTGCCAGCAGCTCCCCGGCCCAAGGGAACCTAGCGAGAGAGGAGGAGACC. Translation: CASSSPAQGNLAREEET. The entire CDR3 protein is CASSSPAQGNLAREEETQYF.

With regard to this clone: The read comes to an end 3 residues before the CDR3 does, leaving the germline J gene to fill in the end. The genes are TRBV18 and TRBJ2-1, with 10 nucleotides matching TRBD2. Germline trimming cut 1 base from V and 8 bases from J; bases unmatched to any gene: 2. This CDR3 region has 14 residues. CDR1 and CDR2 from the germline V gene are KGHSH and LQKENI. The CDR3 bases that were read are TGTGCCAGCTCACCACTAGCGGGAGGTCATGAG. As protein: CASSPLAGGHE. The CDR3 reads in full as CASSPLAGGHEQFF.

Concerning this clone: The read falls 3 residues short of the CDR3 end, and the missing part is taken from the germline J gene. This chain joins TRBV5-1 and TRBJ1-1; D unclear. Germline loops: CDR1 SGHRS, CDR2 YFSETQ. Trimming stripped 2 bases from V and 7 bases from J, with 6 bases between. The CDR3 is 11 amino acids. Incomplete CDR3 DNA: TGCGCCAGCAGCTTCGGTAGTGAA. Protein product: CASSFGSE. The full CDR3 reads CASSFGSEAFF.